These 11 T cell receptor beta chains originate from one sample sequenced in a study of regulatory dendritic cells for organ transplantation. Profiled with immunoSEQ multiplex PCR; TCRdb holds only in-frame clones, not every one. The sample carries approximately 28,000 clones, around 82% recorded once. The sample taken for sequencing was naive CD8+ T cells from blood. Subset of the sample: CD45RA+ naive T cells. The origin of the receptors is a human donor in good health.

The chain links TRBV9 to TRBJ1-6; possibly TRBD1 for D (6 bases). The CDR3 contains 14 residues. Germline CDR1 and CDR2: SGDLS and YYNGEE. V lost 3 bases and J lost 9, with 13 bases in between. The CDR3 here is CASSAYQGSSPLHF. CDR3 nucleotide sequence: TGTGCCAGCAGCGCCTATCAGGGGTCTTCACCCCTCCACTTT.

The chain links TRBV5-6 to TRBJ1-6; D is ambiguous. V was pared by 3 bases and J by 9 bases, with 16 bases between. The CDR3 consists of 15 residues. Germline CDR1 is SGHDT and CDR2 is YYEEEE. The CDR3 sequence: CASSYPVELGSPLHF. The CDR3 DNA is TGTGCCAGCAGCTACCCGGTGGAGCTGGGTTCACCCCTCCACTTT. The full variable domain, rest sourced from reference TRBV5-6 and TRBJ1-6, is DAGVTQSPTHLIKTRGQQVTLRCSPKSGHDTVSWYQQALGQGPQFIFQYYEEEERQRGNFPDRFSGHQFPNYSSELNVNALLLGDSALYLCASSYPVELGSPLHFGNGTRLTVT.

The CDR3 DNA sequence: TGTGCCAGCAGCCAAGACACGGGACAGTACTACGAGCAGTACTTC. It specifies CASSQDTGQYYEQYF. The genes are TRBV14 and TRBJ2-7, with TRBD1 matching 7 bases. Germline V gene data show CDR1 as SGHDN and CDR2 as FVKESK. This CDR3 is 15 amino acids long. With V trimmed by 0 bases and J by 3 bases, 5 bases remained unmatched.

The J gene is TRBJ2-7, the V gene TRBV19; 8 bases match TRBD2. The J segment lost 3 bases and the V segment lost 6 bases, leaving 7 bases of the junction unmatched. Germline CDR1 and CDR2: LNHDA and SQIVND (reference sequence). The CDR3 covers 14 residues. In DNA, the CDR3 is TGTGCCAGTAGCCCAGCGGGGGCCAACTACGAGCAGTACTTC. It specifies CASSPAGANYEQYF.

J is TRBJ2-5 and V is TRBV9; 10 nucleotides align to TRBD2. CDR3 length: 15 amino acids. V trimming: 4 bases; J trimming: 0 bases; junction bases outside the gene matches: 3. Germline lookup yields CDR1 SGDLS and CDR2 YYNGEE. The CDR3 loop reads CASSPGLADQETQYF. CDR3 nucleotide sequence: TGTGCCAGCAGCCCAGGACTAGCGGACCAAGAGACCCAGTACTTC.

This CDR3 reads CASSKVGRQGREEQFF. The CDR3 DNA reads TGTGCCAGCAGCAAAGTCGGCCGGCAGGGGAGGGAGGAGCAGTTCTTC. The rearrangement links TRBV21-1 to TRBJ2-1; the table assigns TRBD2, which was not confirmed against the DNA. TRBV21-1 has pseudogene status. The CDR3 totals 16 residues.

The table lists this clone with a few counts. The chain combines TRBV11-2 with TRBJ2-7; 8 positions agree with TRBD1. V lost 3 bases and J lost 3; bases outside the gene matches: 4. The CDR3 extends over 14 amino acids. Germline CDR1 and CDR2: SGHAT and FQNNGV. CDR3 sequence: CASSFGTGDYEQYF. CDR3 DNA sequence: TGTGCCAGCAGCTTCGGGACAGGCGACTACGAGCAGTACTTC.

The rearrangement links TRBV5-1 to TRBJ2-4; 10 positions match TRBD1. V lost 4 bases to trimming and J lost 7 bases; unmatched junction nucleotides: 11. This CDR3 is 16 amino acids long. Germline assignment: CDR1 SGHRS and CDR2 YFSETQ. The CDR3: CASSHDRGRVGNIQYF. For the CDR3, the DNA is TGCGCCAGCAGCCACGACAGGGGGCGCGTGGGTAACATTCAGTACTTC.

The rearrangement links TRBV5-6 to TRBJ1-2; D call uncertain. The V end lost 1 base, the J end lost 4 bases, and 5 bases lay between the germline ends. This CDR3 has 12 residues. Germline V gene data show CDR1 as SGHDT and CDR2 as YYEEEE. DNA of the CDR3: TGTGCCAGCAGCTTGAACGGCTATGGCTACACCTTC. Protein: CASSLNGYGYTF.

CDR3 sequence (DNA): TGCGCCAGCTCTCCTACAGGGATGGGGTCCTACGAGCAGTACTTC. Translating it yields CASSPTGMGSYEQYF. This chain uses TRBV5-1 with TRBJ2-7; D is possibly TRBD1 (6 bases). Germline V lookup: CDR1 SGHRS, CDR2 YFSETQ. The CDR3 is 15 residues long. V was pared by 7 bases and J by 1 base, with 18 bases between.

The chain recombines TRBV7-9 with TRBJ1-1, with a possible D match to TRBD1 (6 bases). There are 15 residues in the CDR3. V lost 6 bases to trimming and J lost 8 bases, with 22 bases between them. Per the germline V gene, CDR1 is SEHNR and CDR2 is FQNEAQ (reference sequence). DNA of the CDR3: TGTGCCAGCAGTCCTTACCCTGAGGGGGAACTGGAAGCTTTCTTT. Amino acids: CASSPYPEGELEAFF.